Reported below is one TCR beta chain. This entry belongs to a study of control samples from healthy donors and cancer patients. Using immunoSEQ multiplex PCR, the repertoire was profiled, and TCRdb retains in-frame clones only, with some absent. Of 50,000 to 70,000 clones listed, nearly 90% are singletons. The specimen was blood. This receptor was identified in a man aged 45-65 years in good health.

CDR3: CASSSRQGAGGYGYTF. CDR3 DNA: TGCGCCAGCAGCTCGCGACAGGGGGCCGGGGGCTATGGCTACACCTTC. V is TRBV5-1 and J is TRBJ1-2; TRBD1 aligns across 10 bases. Germline loops: CDR1 SGHRS, CDR2 YFSETQ. V shed 3 bases, J shed 4 bases, and the junction held 9 bases outside the gene matches. This CDR3 spans 16 amino acids.